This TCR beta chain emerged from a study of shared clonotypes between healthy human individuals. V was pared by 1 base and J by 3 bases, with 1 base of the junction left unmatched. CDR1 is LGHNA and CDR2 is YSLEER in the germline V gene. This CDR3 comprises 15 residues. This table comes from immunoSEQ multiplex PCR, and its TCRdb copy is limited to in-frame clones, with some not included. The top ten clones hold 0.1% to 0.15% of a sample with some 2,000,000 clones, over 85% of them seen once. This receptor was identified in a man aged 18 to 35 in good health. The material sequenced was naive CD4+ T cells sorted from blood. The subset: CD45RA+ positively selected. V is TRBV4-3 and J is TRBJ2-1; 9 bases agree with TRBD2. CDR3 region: CASSQGAGGYNEQFF. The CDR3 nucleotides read TGCGCCAGCAGCCAAGGAGCGGGAGGCTACAATGAGCAGTTCTTC.